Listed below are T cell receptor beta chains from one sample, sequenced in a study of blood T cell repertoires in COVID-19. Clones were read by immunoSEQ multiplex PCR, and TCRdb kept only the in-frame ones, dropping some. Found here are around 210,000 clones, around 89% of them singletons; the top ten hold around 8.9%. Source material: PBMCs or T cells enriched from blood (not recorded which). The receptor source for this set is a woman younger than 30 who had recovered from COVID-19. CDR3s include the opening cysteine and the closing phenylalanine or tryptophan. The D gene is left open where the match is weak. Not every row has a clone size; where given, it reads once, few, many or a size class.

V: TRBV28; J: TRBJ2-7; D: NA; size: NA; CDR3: CASSIPPGASSSYEQYF; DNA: TGTGCCAGCAGTATTCCCCCAGGGGCCTCGAGCTCCTACGAGCAGTACTTC
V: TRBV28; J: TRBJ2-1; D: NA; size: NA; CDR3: CASSPPGGVYNEQFF; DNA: TGTGCCAGCAGTCCCCCGGGCGGGGTCTACAATGAGCAGTTCTTC
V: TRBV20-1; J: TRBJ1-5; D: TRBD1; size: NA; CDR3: CSASEGAVVNQPQHF; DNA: TGCAGTGCTAGTGAGGGGGCTGTAGTCAATCAGCCCCAGCATTTT
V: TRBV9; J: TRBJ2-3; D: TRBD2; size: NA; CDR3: CASSPRAGDSTDTQYF; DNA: TGTGCCAGCAGCCCCCGAGCGGGGGACAGCACAGATACGCAGTATTTT
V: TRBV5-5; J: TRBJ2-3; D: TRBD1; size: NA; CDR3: CASSGGQGVNTQYF; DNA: TGTGCCAGCAGCGGAGGACAGGGGGTAAATACGCAGTATTTT
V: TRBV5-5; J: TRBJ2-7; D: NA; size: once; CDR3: CASSPASSGLYEQYF; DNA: TGTGCCAGCAGCCCAGCCTCCTCCGGGTTGTACGAGCAGTACTTC
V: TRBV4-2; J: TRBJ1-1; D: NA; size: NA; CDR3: CASSQDFDTEAFF; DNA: TGTGCCAGCAGCCAAGATTTCGACACTGAAGCTTTCTTT
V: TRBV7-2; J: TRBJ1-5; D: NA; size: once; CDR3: CASSLEPPQVGSNQPQHF; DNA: TGTGCCAGCAGCTTAGAGCCCCCCCAGGTAGGATCCAATCAGCCCCAGCATTTT
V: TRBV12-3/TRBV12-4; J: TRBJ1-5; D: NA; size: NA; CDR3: CASSFGGQPQHF; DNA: TGTGCCAGCAGCTTCGGAGGGCAGCCCCAGCATTTT
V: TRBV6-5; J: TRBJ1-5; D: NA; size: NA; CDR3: CASLRGTSNQPQHF; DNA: TGTGCCAGCCTTCGGGGAACCAGCAATCAGCCCCAGCATTTT
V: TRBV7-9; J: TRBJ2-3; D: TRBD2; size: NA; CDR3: CASRYGGGVTDTQYF; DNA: TGTGCCAGCAGATACGGCGGGGGGGTCACAGATACGCAGTATTTT
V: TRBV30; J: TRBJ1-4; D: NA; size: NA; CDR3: CAWSRDTNEKLFF; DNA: TGTGCCTGGAGTAGGGACACGAATGAAAAACTGTTTTTT
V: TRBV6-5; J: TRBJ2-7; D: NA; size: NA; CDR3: CASSSVSYEQYF; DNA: TGTGCCAGCAGTTCTGTCTCCTACGAGCAGTACTTC
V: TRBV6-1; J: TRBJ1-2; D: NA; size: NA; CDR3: CASSENSLNYGYTF; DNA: TGTGCCAGCAGTGAAAATAGCTTGAACTATGGCTACACCTTC
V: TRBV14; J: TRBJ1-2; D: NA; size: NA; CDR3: CASSATRGSGDYGYTF; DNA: TGTGCCAGCAGCGCCACTAGGGGCTCGGGAGACTATGGCTACACCTTC
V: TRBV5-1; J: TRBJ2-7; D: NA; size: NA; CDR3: CASSLAGWEQYF; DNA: TGCGCCAGCAGCCTGGCAGGATGGGAGCAGTACTTC
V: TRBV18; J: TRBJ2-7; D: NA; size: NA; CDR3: CASSPPEGRSSEQYF; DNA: TGTGCCAGCTCACCACCCGAAGGTCGGAGCTCCGAGCAGTACTTC
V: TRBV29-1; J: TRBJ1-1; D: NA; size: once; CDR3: CSVGVGTEAFF; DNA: TGCAGCGTTGGCGTCGGCACTGAAGCTTTCTTT
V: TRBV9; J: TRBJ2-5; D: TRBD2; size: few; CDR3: CASSVLPSSGGQETQYF; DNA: TGTGCCAGCAGCGTACTCCCCTCCAGCGGGGGACAAGAGACCCAGTACTTC
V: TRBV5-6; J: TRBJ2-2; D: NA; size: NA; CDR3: CASNRGRANTGELFF; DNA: TGTGCCAGCAACCGGGGGAGAGCGAACACCGGGGAGCTGTTTTTT
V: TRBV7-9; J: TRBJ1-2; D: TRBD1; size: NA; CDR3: CASSLTQTGGSGYTF; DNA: TGTGCCAGCAGCTTAACCCAGACAGGGGGCTCTGGCTACACCTTC
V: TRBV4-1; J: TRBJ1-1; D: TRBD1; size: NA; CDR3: CASRSVPGQGFGNTEAFF; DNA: TGCGCCAGCAGGTCGGTCCCGGGACAGGGTTTCGGAAACACTGAAGCTTTCTTT
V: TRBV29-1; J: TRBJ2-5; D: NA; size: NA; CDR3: CSVSVLGLRETQYF; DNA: TGCAGCGTTAGTGTCTTGGGACTCAGGGAGACCCAGTACTTC
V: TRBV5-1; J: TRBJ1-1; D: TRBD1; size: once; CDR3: CASSFTQGGLSTEAFF; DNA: TGCGCCAGCAGCTTTACGCAGGGGGGCTTGAGCACTGAAGCTTTCTTT
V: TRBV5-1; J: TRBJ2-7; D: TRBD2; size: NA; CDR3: CASSIGLSSGGLYEQYF; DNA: TGCGCCAGCAGCATCGGACTGTCTAGCGGGGGGCTTTACGAGCAGTACTTC
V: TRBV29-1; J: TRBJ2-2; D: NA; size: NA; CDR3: CSVPTGTGELFF; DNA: TGCAGCGTCCCCACGGGGACCGGGGAGCTGTTTTTT
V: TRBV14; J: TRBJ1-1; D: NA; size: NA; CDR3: CASSSTENTEAFF; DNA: TGTGCCAGCAGCTCCACAGAGAACACTGAAGCTTTCTTT
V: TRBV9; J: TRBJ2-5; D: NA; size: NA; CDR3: CASSVQGWETQYF; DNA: TGTGCCAGCAGCGTCCAGGGTTGGGAGACCCAGTACTTC
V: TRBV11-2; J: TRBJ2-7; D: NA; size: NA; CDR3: CASSNQGGPYEQYF; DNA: TGTGCCAGCAGTAACCAGGGTGGGCCCTACGAGCAGTACTTC
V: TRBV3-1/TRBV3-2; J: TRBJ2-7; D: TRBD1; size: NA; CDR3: CASSPSWTGSHEQYF; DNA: TGTGCCAGCAGCCCCTCCTGGACAGGGTCCCACGAGCAGTACTTC
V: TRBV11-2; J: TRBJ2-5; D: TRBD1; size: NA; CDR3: CASSLEGHRGETQYF; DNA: TGTGCCAGCAGCTTAGAGGGCCACAGGGGGGAGACCCAGTACTTC
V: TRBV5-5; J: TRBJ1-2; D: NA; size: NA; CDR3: CASSLVGAPDGYTF; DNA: TGTGCCAGCAGCTTGGTAGGGGCGCCGGATGGCTACACCTTC
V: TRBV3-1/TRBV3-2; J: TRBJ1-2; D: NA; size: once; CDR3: CASSQLGRGYTF; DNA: TGTGCCAGCAGCCAACTGGGGAGGGGCTACACCTTC
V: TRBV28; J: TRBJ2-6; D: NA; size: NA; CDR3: CASRTTGVSSGANVLTF; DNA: TGTGCCAGCAGAACAACAGGAGTTTCGTCTGGGGCCAACGTCCTGACTTTC
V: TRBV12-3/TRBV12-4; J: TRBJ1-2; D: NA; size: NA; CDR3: CASSSRANYGYTF; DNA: TGTGCCAGCAGTTCTCGCGCTAACTATGGCTACACCTTC
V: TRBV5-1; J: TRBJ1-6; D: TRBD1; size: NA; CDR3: CASSLGQLNSPLHF; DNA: TGCGCCAGCAGTTTGGGACAGCTTAATTCACCCCTCCACTTT
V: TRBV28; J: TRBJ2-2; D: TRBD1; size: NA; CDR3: CASSIIGQGYAGELFF; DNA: TGTGCCAGCAGTATAATAGGACAGGGATACGCCGGGGAGCTGTTTTTT
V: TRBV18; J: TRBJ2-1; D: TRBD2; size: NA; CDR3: CASSGLSGGSVYNEQFF; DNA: TGTGCCAGCTCGGGTCTCAGCGGGGGATCGGTCTACAATGAGCAGTTCTTC
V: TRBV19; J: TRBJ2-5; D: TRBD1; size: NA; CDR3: CASSPGQGIRETQYF; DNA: TGTGCCAGTAGCCCGGGACAGGGGATAAGGGAGACCCAGTACTTC
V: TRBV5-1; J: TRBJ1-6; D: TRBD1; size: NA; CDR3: CASSLADRGNSPLHF; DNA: TGCGCCAGCAGCTTGGCGGACAGGGGGAATTCACCCCTCCACTTT
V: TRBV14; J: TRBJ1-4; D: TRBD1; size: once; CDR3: CASSEQGAGEKLFF; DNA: TGTGCCAGCAGCGAACAGGGGGCAGGAGAAAAACTGTTTTTT
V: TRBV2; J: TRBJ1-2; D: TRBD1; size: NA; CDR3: CASSEDRGVYTF; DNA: TGTGCCAGCAGTGAGGACAGGGGCGTCTACACCTTC
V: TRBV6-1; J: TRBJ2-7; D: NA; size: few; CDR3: CASSEGVWRYEYF; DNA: TGTGCCAGCAGTGAAGGTGTTTGGCGGTACGAATACTTC
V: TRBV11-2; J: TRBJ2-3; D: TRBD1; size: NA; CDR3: CASSFWQGETDTQYF; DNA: TGTGCCAGCAGCTTTTGGCAGGGGGAGACAGATACGCAGTATTTT
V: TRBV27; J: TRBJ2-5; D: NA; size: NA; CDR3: CASSLGVGLETQYF; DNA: TGTGCCAGCAGTCTAGGCGTTGGTCTAGAGACCCAGTACTTC
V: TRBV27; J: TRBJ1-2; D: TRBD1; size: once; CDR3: CASSQTGFYGYTF; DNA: TGTGCCAGCAGCCAGACAGGGTTTTACGGCTACACCTTC
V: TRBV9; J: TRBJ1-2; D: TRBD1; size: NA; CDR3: CASSASSGGRNYGYTF; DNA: TGTGCCAGCAGCGCGTCCTCAGGGGGCCGAAACTATGGCTACACCTTC
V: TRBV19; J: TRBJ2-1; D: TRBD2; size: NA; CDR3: CASKELAGDYNEQFF; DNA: TGTGCCAGTAAAGAACTAGCGGGGGATTACAATGAGCAGTTCTTC
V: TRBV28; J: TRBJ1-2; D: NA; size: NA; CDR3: CASNTPGKSSYGYTF; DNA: TGTGCCAGCAACACCCCAGGGAAGTCCAGCTATGGCTACACCTTC
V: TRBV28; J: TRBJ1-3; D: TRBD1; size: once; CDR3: CASSPTGAGNTIYF; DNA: TGTGCCAGCAGTCCGACAGGGGCTGGAAACACCATATATTTT
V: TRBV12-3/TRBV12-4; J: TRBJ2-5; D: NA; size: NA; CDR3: CASSSQETQYF; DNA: TGTGCCAGCAGTTCGCAAGAGACCCAGTACTTC